The 15 T cell receptor beta chains listed next were all sequenced from one sample in a study of T cells in Graves' hyperthyroidism and ophthalmopathy. There were TCR beta CDR3 regions amplified from RNA transcripts. The HTBI set primed first-round TCR CDR3 RT-PCR. In TCRdb, the multiplex PCR reads were re-called with MiXCR into one record per CDR3 protein. The profile shows about 560,000 distinct CDR3 sequences, around 15% of them singletons. Material: blood. The receptors were sampled from a woman aged 18 to 35 with Graves' hyperthyroidism.

This clonotype was found many times. This chain uses TRBV7-9 with TRBJ2-1; maybe TRBD1 (6 bases). Germline CDR1 SEHNR, CDR2 FQNEAQ (reference sequence). The V gene lost 5 bases and the J gene lost 8 bases, with 13 bases spanning the gap. This CDR3 is 13 amino acids long. CDR3 amino acids: CASSANNRDEQFF. CDR3 in DNA: TGTGCCAGCAGCGCCAATAACAGGGATGAGCAGTTCTTC.

The chain recombines TRBV20-1 with TRBJ1-5; D possibly corresponds to TRBD1 (6 bases). V lost 3 bases and J 3 bases, leaving 9 bases between the germline ends. The V gene's germline CDR1 is DFQATT and CDR2 SNEGSKA (reference sequence). The CDR3 loop spans 13 amino acids. CDR3 loop: CSARGGLNQPQHF. CDR3 nucleotides: TGCAGTGCTAGGGGGGGGCTCAATCAGCCCCAGCATTTT.

The sample holds a few counts of this clonotype. This chain connects TRBV12-3 or TRBV12-4 to TRBJ2-1; D not resolved. The CDR3 totals 16 residues. Deletions cut 7 bases from V and 0 bases from J, with 16 bases between. The CDR3 sequence: CASNSQARSSYNEQFF. CDR3 coding DNA: TGTGCCAGCAATAGCCAGGCGAGGAGCTCCTACAATGAGCAGTTCTTC.

This clonotype came up many times. The V gene is TRBV20-1, the J gene TRBJ1-2, with D hard to call. V was pared by 6 bases and J by 5 bases, with 13 bases between. From germline, CDR1 is DFQATT and CDR2 SNEGSKA (reference sequence). This CDR3 region has 12 residues. The DNA for the CDR3 is TGCAGTGCCGGGAGACTCCCGTATGGCTACACCTTC. Encoded protein: CSAGRLPYGYTF.

This chain connects TRBV20-1 to TRBJ2-5; no definite D call. Trimming removed 0 bases from V and 5 bases from J, with 10 bases in between. The CDR3 covers 13 residues. Per the germline V gene, CDR1 is DFQATT and CDR2 is SNEGSKA (reference sequence). The CDR3 region has the DNA TGCAGTGCTAGAGAGGAACCCCTGGAGACCCAGTACTTC. This gives the protein CSAREEPLETQYF.

This clonotype has a handful of counts. A single base separates this from a much larger clone, so it may be a read error. The chain is built from TRBV2 and TRBJ2-7, with 9 bases aligning to TRBD1. The germline V gene encodes CDR1 SNHLY and CDR2 FYNNEI. This CDR3 has 13 residues. The trim removed 6 bases at V and 6 bases at J, leaving 6 bases unmatched. DNA for the CDR3: TGTGCCAGCAGGAGAGACAGGGGGGGCGAGCAGTACTTC. This sequence encodes CASRRDRGGEQYF.

This clonotype was counted a few times. This chain uses TRBV5-5 with TRBJ1-1; a weak D match, TRBD1 (6 bases). The CDR3 loop spans 16 amino acids. Germline CDR1 is SGHKS and CDR2 is YYEKEE (reference sequence). The ends were cut back, 4 bases at V and 1 base at J, with 17 bases in the middle. The CDR3 DNA follows: TGTGCCAGCAGCGGGGGCCCCTGGCGTCGGAACACTGAAGCTTTCTTT. Amino acids: CASSGGPWRRNTEAFF. Variable domain in full (rest from reference TRBV5-5 and TRBJ1-1): DAGVTQSPTHLIKTRGQQVTLRCSPISGHKSVSWYQQVLGQGPQFIFQYYEKEERGRGNFPDRFSARQFPNYSSELNVNALLLGDSALYLCASSGGPWRRNTEAFFGQGTRLTVV.

This clonotype was observed at least ten times. The CDR3 is CASSEQGGSVANTEAFF. In DNA form, the CDR3 reads TGTGCCAGCAGTGAACAGGGGGGCAGCGTAGCGAACACTGAAGCTTTCTTT. This chain links TRBV2 with TRBJ1-1; the match to TRBD1 covers 7 bases. The CDR3 totals 17 residues. Germline V lookup: CDR1 SNHLY, CDR2 FYNNEI. Unmatched junction bases numbered 10, after V lost 2 bases and J lost 1 base.

This chain links TRBV9 with TRBJ1-6; D not resolved. The CDR3 contains 16 residues. V lost 0 bases, J lost 9 bases, and 16 bases lay in between. Germline V gene data show CDR1 as SGDLS and CDR2 as YYNGEE. Here the CDR3 DNA reads TGTGCCAGCAGCGTAGGTTCTCCCAGTGGTGGTTCACCCCTCCACTTT. Its protein is CASSVGSPSGGSPLHF.

The chain links TRBV27 to TRBJ2-5, with 9 bases aligning to TRBD2. CDR3 length: 16 amino acids. CDR1 and CDR2 from the germline V gene are MNHEY and SMNVEV (reference sequence). V gave up 8 bases and J gave up 5 bases; unmatched junction bases: 15. CDR3 DNA: TGTGCCAGCTCCCCTGGAGGGCGGGGGGGCCGTGAGACCCAGTACTTC. Encoded protein: CASSPGGRGGRETQYF.

The rearrangement joins TRBV7-2 to TRBJ2-2; the D is unclear. Trimming left V 1 base short and J 8 bases short, with 14 bases between. There are 15 residues in the CDR3. Germline V CDR1 and CDR2: SGHTA, FQGNSA. This chain's CDR3 is CASSLVLLSQGELFF. CDR3 nucleotide sequence: TGTGCCAGCAGCTTAGTACTTCTCTCCCAAGGGGAGCTGTTTTTT.

This clonotype was observed a handful of times. J is TRBJ1-1 and V is TRBV29-1; weak D call: TRBD1 (6 bases). V lost 4 bases to trimming and J lost 4 bases, with 16 bases between them. The germline V gene has CDR1 SQVTM and CDR2 ANQGSEA. The CDR3 loop spans 14 amino acids. CDR3 sequence (DNA): TGCAGCGTTGTGAAGGGGGTGATGGTCACTGAAGCTTTCTTT. Protein product: CSVVKGVMVTEAFF.

This clonotype has a handful of counts. V gene TRBV11-1 combines with J gene TRBJ1-4; the match to TRBD1 covers 7 bases. Germline CDR1 SGHAT, CDR2 FQDESV (reference sequence). The CDR3 has 14 residues. V trimming: 5 bases; J trimming: 8 bases; junction bases outside the gene matches: 8. The CDR3 here is CASSDRQGTEKLFF. The CDR3 nucleotides are TGTGCCAGCAGCGACAGACAGGGTACGGAAAAACTGTTTTTT.

Many counts were recorded for this clonotype. The CDR3 sequence: CSVESYNEQFF. The CDR3 nucleotides read TGCAGCGTTGAGTCCTACAATGAGCAGTTCTTC. The genes are TRBV29-1 and TRBJ2-1; D unresolved. Per the germline V gene, CDR1 is SQVTM and CDR2 is ANQGSEA. V lost 3 bases, J lost 1 base, and 1 base lay in between. This CDR3 spans 11 amino acids.

The table lists this clonotype with a few counts. V usage is TRBV20-1 and J usage is TRBJ1-5, with D tentatively TRBD1 (5 bases). The germline CDR1 and CDR2 sequences are DFQATT and SNEGSKA (reference sequence). V was shortened by 6 bases and J by 7 bases, with 28 bases between the two germline ends. This CDR3 comprises 17 residues. CDR3 nucleotide sequence: TGCAGTGCCTGGTTCCCTTTCACAGGAGCGAGACGACAGCCCCAGCATTTT. It codes for CSAWFPFTGARRQPQHF.